These 7 T cell receptor beta chains were all obtained from the same sample, sequenced in a study of cytomegalovirus exposure and HLA in healthy donors. The PCR used 60 Vbeta and 13 Jbeta primers. Sequenced by immunoSEQ multiplex PCR; TCRdb stores in-frame clones only, minus some. Seen here are under 150,000 clones, over 60% observed once, and the top ten hold approximately 4%. What was sequenced was PBMCs. The receptors come from a man aged 25-45 years in good health and CMV-seropositive.

This clone was seen a handful of times. The genes are TRBV15 and TRBJ2-2, with 7 bases lining up with TRBD2. J was trimmed by 6 bases and V by 1 base; bases with no gene match: 5. This CDR3 has 15 residues. The V gene's germline CDR1 is LNHNV and CDR2 YYDKDF (reference sequence). This chain's CDR3 is CATSRVAGVAGELFF. CDR3 DNA: TGTGCCACCAGCAGAGTTGCGGGGGTCGCCGGGGAGCTGTTTTTT.

The chain has TRBV18 and TRBJ1-2, with D possibly being TRBD1 (6 bases). CDR1 and CDR2 (germline): KGHSH, LQKENI. V lost 10 bases, J lost 7 bases, and 22 bases lay in between. The CDR3 is made up of 14 amino acids. The DNA of the CDR3 is TGTGCCACGAGGGACGACAGGCTTGGTTTTGGCTACACCTTC. This codes for CATRDDRLGFGYTF.

The chain couples TRBV7-6 to TRBJ2-7; tentative D call: TRBD1 (5 bases). Germline V gene data show CDR1 as SGHVS and CDR2 as FNYEAQ. V lost 1 base to trimming and J lost 1 base, with 8 bases between them. The CDR3 contains 14 residues. This CDR3 is CASSLGPGSYEQYF. Here the CDR3 DNA reads TGTGCCAGCAGCTTAGGTCCAGGGTCCTACGAGCAGTACTTC.

The rearrangement joins TRBV11-3 to TRBJ1-2, with 7 bases identical to TRBD1. The V segment lost 1 base and the J segment 5 bases; nucleotides outside the gene matches: 4. From germline, CDR1 is SGHNT and CDR2 YENEEA. The CDR3 runs 14 residues. The CDR3 DNA is TGTGCCAGCAGCTTAGGCGGACAGGATTATGGCTACACCTTC. Protein: CASSLGGQDYGYTF.

The chain combines TRBV10-3 with TRBJ2-5; 10 positions match TRBD2. This CDR3 comprises 15 residues. Germline V CDR1 and CDR2: ENHRY, SYGVKD. The V gene end was trimmed by 5 bases and the J gene end by 5 bases; junction bases not matched to a gene: 8. The CDR3 DNA reads TGTGCCATCAGTATAAGCGGGAGGGGTGGTGAGACCCAGTACTTC. This sequence encodes CAISISGRGGETQYF.

This clone has only a few counts. The CDR3 bases are TGTGCCAGCAGCGTAGGGGGAGGGCCTTCAGATACGCAGTATTTT. It codes for CASSVGGGPSDTQYF. The rearrangement uses TRBV9 and TRBJ2-3; 7 nucleotides match TRBD2. V lost 0 bases and J lost 4; bases outside the gene matches: 5. In germline, CDR1 is SGDLS, CDR2 YYNGEE. The CDR3 sequence is 15 residues long.

This clone was counted only a few times. The CDR3 sequence: CASSPRTGWGYTF. CDR3 in DNA: TGTGCCAGCAGTCCTAGGACAGGGTGGGGCTACACCTTC. The chain uses TRBV27 and TRBJ1-2; the match to TRBD1 covers 8 bases. CDR1 and CDR2 from the germline V gene are MNHEY and SMNVEV (reference sequence). CDR3 length equals 13 residues. Trimming took 5 bases from V and 8 from J; bases not matched to a gene: 7.